This is a list of T cell receptor beta chains from one sample in a study of regulatory T cells in long-lasting Graves disease. TCRdb itself ran the multiplex PCR reads through MiXCR, one entry per CDR3 protein. The data contain 370,000 or so distinct CDR3 sequences, roughly 16% of them seen just once; the ten biggest clones take up around 20%. These data also formed part of another study, on T cells in Graves' hyperthyroidism and ophthalmopathy.

The starting material was peripheral blood mononuclear cells (PBMCs), obtained at new diagnosis, from a patient treated with antithyroid drugs. Every receptor here comes from a woman between 18 and 30 years old with Graves disease. The CDR3 runs from the conserved cysteine through the conserved F or W. Fields, in order: D gene, J gene, V gene, clone size, CDR3 protein, CDR3 DNA. A D gene is named only where the DNA matches it firmly. Size is stated for part of the rows, as once, few or many counts, or as a class when the clone is expanded.

TRBD2 | TRBJ2-1 | TRBV14 | few | CASSQAQASGPRILYNEQFF | TGTGCCAGCAGCCAAGCCCAAGCTAGCGGGCCCCGCATCCTTTACAATGAGCAGTTCTTC
NA | TRBJ2-7 | TRBV20-1 | many | CSARDPRGFGEQYF | TGCAGTGCTAGAGATCCCAGGGGCTTCGGGGAGCAGTACTTC
NA | TRBJ2-5 | TRBV7-9 | many | CASSLLRTTSETQYF | TGTGCCAGCAGCTTACTACGGACTACGTCGGAGACCCAGTACTTC
NA | TRBJ2-1 | TRBV6-1 | few | CASSDIGASVYNEQFF | TGTGCCAGCAGTGATATAGGGGCGTCCGTTTACAATGAGCAGTTCTTC
NA | TRBJ2-7 | TRBV6-5 | few | CASSSLAAYEQYF | TGTGCCAGCAGTTCGCTTGCGGCATACGAGCAGTACTTC
NA | TRBJ2-7 | TRBV28 | many | CASSLGAHEQYF | TGTGCCAGCAGTTTAGGGGCCCACGAGCAGTACTTC
TRBD1 | TRBJ2-3 | TRBV27 | few | CASSSGQGGARADTQYF | TGTGCCAGCAGTTCGGGACAGGGGGGCGCGAGGGCAGATACGCAGTATTTT
NA | TRBJ1-4 | TRBV7-9 | many | CASRPTPQGQGDDEKLFF | TGTGCCAGCAGACCCACCCCTCAGGGGCAGGGCGATGACGAAAAACTGTTTTTT
NA | TRBJ2-7 | TRBV24-1 | many | CATSKSDGNYEQYF | TGTGCCACCAGTAAGTCCGACGGAAACTACGAGCAGTACTTC
NA | TRBJ2-6 | TRBV18 | few | CASSPPRSWANVLTF | TGTGCCAGCTCACCACCCCGAAGCTGGGCCAACGTCCTGACTTTC
NA | TRBJ1-2 | TRBV29-1 | NA | CSVFSSLGDYTF | TGCAGCGTTTTTTCATCTTTGGGGGACTACACCTTC
NA | TRBJ2-5 | TRBV19 | NA | CASSILGRGETQYF | TGTGCCAGTAGTATCCTGGGGCGGGGAGAGACCCAGTACTTC
NA | TRBJ2-5 | TRBV27 | NA | CASSSAGERETQYF | TGTGCCAGCAGTTCAGCCGGGGAGCGAGAGACCCAGTACTTC
NA | TRBJ2-3 | TRBV2 | many | CASSERGTQYF | TGTGCCAGCAGCGAACGGGGGACGCAGTATTTT
TRBD2 | TRBJ2-7 | TRBV20-1 | many | CSCSGLAYEQYF | TGCAGTTGTTCGGGACTAGCTTACGAGCAGTACTTC
TRBD2 | TRBJ2-3 | TRBV20-1 | few | CSATETHPSGDTDTQYF | TGCAGTGCCACCGAAACCCACCCTAGCGGGGACACAGATACGCAGTATTTT
NA | TRBJ1-1 | TRBV2 | many | CASSRQPRTVSPVDTEAFF | TGTGCCAGCAGTAGACAACCTCGGACAGTCAGCCCTGTAGACACTGAAGCTTTCTTC
NA | TRBJ2-7 | TRBV6-2/TRBV6-3 | many | CASSYLGHPQQYF | TGTGCCAGCAGTTACTTGGGACACCCCCAGCAGTACTTC
TRBD1 | TRBJ2-7 | TRBV5-1 | many | CASSWTGDSYEQYF | TGCGCCAGCAGCTGGACAGGGGACTCCTACGAGCAGTACTTC
TRBD1 | TRBJ1-2 | TRBV20-1 | few | CSAYSGQGTNGYTF | TGCAGTGCTTACTCGGGACAGGGGACAAATGGCTACACCTTC
NA | TRBJ2-5 | TRBV7-9 | many | CASSLKFLGTGEEETQYF | TGTGCCAGCAGCTTAAAATTCCTGGGTACAGGGGAGGAAGAGACCCAGTACTTC
NA | TRBJ1-5 | TRBV28 | many | CASSLGGAYSNQPQHF | TGTGCCAGCAGTTTAGGGGGCGCCTATAGCAATCAGCCCCAGCATTTT
NA | TRBJ1-1 | TRBV6-1 | many | CASSEIAGNTEAFF | TGTGCCAGCAGTGAAATAGCAGGGAACACTGAAGCTTTCTTT
NA | TRBJ2-7 | TRBV6-2/TRBV6-3 | many | CASSYLAQKGPVYEQYF | TGTGCCAGCAGTTACTTAGCCCAAAAAGGTCCCGTCTACGAGCAGTACTTC
NA | TRBJ1-2 | TRBV5-1 | NA | CASSLEFLSSGYTF | TGCGCCAGCAGCTTGGAGTTCCTGAGTTCAGGCTACACCTTC
TRBD1 | TRBJ2-7 | TRBV7-8 | many | CASSLRPTGTYEQYF | TGTGCCAGCAGCTTAAGACCGACAGGGACCTACGAGCAGTACTTC
TRBD2 | TRBJ2-5 | TRBV28 | many | CASSLGTSAVLQETQYF | TGTGCCAGCAGTTTAGGGACTAGCGCCGTGCTCCAAGAGACCCAGTACTTC
NA | TRBJ2-7 | TRBV7-8 | many | CASSLIRGVDEQYF | TGTGCCAGCAGCTTAATCAGGGGGGTCGACGAGCAGTACTTC
NA | TRBJ2-5 | TRBV5-4 | NA | CASSLPGNQETQYF | TGTGCCAGCAGTCTCCCTGGAAACCAAGAGACCCAGTACTTC
NA | TRBJ1-2 | TRBV10-2 | many | CASSESKGRGYTF | TGCGCCAGCAGTGAGTCGAAGGGCCGCGGCTACACCTTC
TRBD1 | TRBJ2-5 | TRBV12-3/TRBV12-4 | many | CASRRTGEETQYF | TGTGCCAGCAGACGGACAGGGGAAGAGACCCAGTACTTC
TRBD2 | TRBJ2-2 | TRBV28 | many | CAIRDASGRNTGELFF | TGTGCCATCCGAGATGCTAGCGGGAGGAACACCGGGGAGCTGTTTTTT
NA | TRBJ2-1 | TRBV3-1 | many | CASSQDLVQINEQFF | TGTGCCAGCAGCCAAGATCTGGTGCAGATCAATGAGCAGTTCTTC
NA | TRBJ2-7 | TRBV20-1 | NA | CSASPGTPYEQYF | TGCAGTGCTAGCCCCGGGACACCTTACGAGCAGTACTTC
NA | TRBJ1-6 | TRBV20-1 | few | CSARGAGNNSPLHF | TGCAGTGCTAGAGGGGCTGGGAATAATTCACCCCTCCACTTT
NA | TRBJ1-6 | TRBV30 | many | CAWSPLAGSNSPLHF | TGTGCCTGGAGCCCACTAGCGGGGTCCAATTCACCCCTCCACTTT
TRBD1 | TRBJ2-5 | TRBV6-1 | many | CATAPGTGGAPGETQYF | TGTGCCACCGCCCCCGGGACAGGGGGCGCCCCGGGAGAGACCCAGTACTTC
TRBD1 | TRBJ2-7 | TRBV5-1 | few | CASSPWTGAISYEQYF | TGCGCCAGCAGCCCTTGGACAGGGGCGATCTCCTACGAGCAGTACTTC
NA | TRBJ1-1 | TRBV12-3/TRBV12-4 | few | CACSLDTEAFF | TGTGCCTGCAGTTTAGACACTGAAGCTTTCTTT
TRBD1 | TRBJ2-3 | TRBV28 | NA | CASSPEDRGHRDTQYF | TGTGCCAGCAGTCCAGAAGACAGGGGGCATCGCGATACGCAGTATTTT
TRBD2 | TRBJ2-7 | TRBV10-3 | NA | CAISEGGGLSSYEQYF | TGTGCCATCAGTGAGGGGGGGGGACTATCCTCCTACGAGCAGTACTTC
NA | TRBJ2-1 | TRBV2 | NA | CASRDQGVAPKQFF | TGTGCCAGCAGGGATCAAGGGGTAGCGCCAAAGCAGTTCTTC
TRBD1 | TRBJ2-1 | TRBV11-3 | many | CASTNRGPERGQRWSYNEQFF | TGTGCCAGCACCAACCGCGGCCCCGAGAGGGGGCAAAGGTGGTCCTACAATGAGCAGTTCTTC
NA | TRBJ2-5 | TRBV7-9 | few | CASSPNLGGGQETQYF | TGTGCCAGCAGCCCTAACCTAGGAGGGGGACAAGAGACCCAGTACTTC
NA | TRBJ1-1 | TRBV5-1 | NA | CASSLVWGGRDRHTEAFF | TGCGCCAGCAGCTTGGTTTGGGGTGGCAGGGACCGACACACTGAAGCTTTCTTT
NA | TRBJ2-7 | TRBV3-1 | NA | CASSQESGGQGAYEQYF | TGTGCCAGCAGCCAAGAATCGGGGGGGCAGGGGGCCTACGAGCAGTACTTC
NA | TRBJ2-1 | TRBV18 | few | CASSANAITTGEQFF | TGTGCCAGCTCAGCAAATGCCATAACGACTGGGGAGCAGTTCTTC
NA | TRBJ2-1 | TRBV7-3 | many | CASSLGLGSENNEQFF | TGTGCCAGCAGCTTAGGGTTGGGTAGCGAGAACAATGAGCAGTTCTTC
TRBD1 | TRBJ2-3 | TRBV28 | NA | CASIPRQDRGTDTQYF | TGTGCCAGCATACCCAGACAGGACAGGGGCACAGATACGCAGTATTTT
NA | TRBJ1-6 | TRBV9 | NA | CASSDGPPGGSPLHF | TGTGCCAGCAGCGACGGTCCCCCCGGAGGCTCACCCCTCCACTTT
NA | TRBJ2-4 | TRBV20-1 | many | CSAEGGGRGNIQYF | TGCAGTGCTGAAGGTGGGGGGCGCGGAAACATTCAGTACTTC
TRBD1 | TRBJ1-3 | TRBV12-3/TRBV12-4 | many | CASTPQGYSGNTIYF | TGTGCCAGCACCCCACAGGGGTACTCTGGAAACACCATATATTTT
NA | TRBJ1-3 | TRBV16 | NA | CASSQSQGPGNTIYF | TGTGCCAGCAGCCAATCGCAGGGACCTGGAAACACCATATATTTT
TRBD2 | TRBJ2-1 | TRBV5-1 | many | CASKQEAGVVNEQFF | TGCGCCAGCAAACAAGAAGCGGGAGTTGTGAATGAGCAGTTCTTC
NA | TRBJ2-7 | TRBV2 | many | CASSEKRSYEQYF | TGTGCCAGCAGTGAAAAGCGGAGTTACGAGCAGTACTTC
NA | TRBJ2-3 | TRBV15 | many | CATSRDVTSTDTQYF | TGTGCCACCAGCAGGGACGTTACTAGCACAGATACGCAGTATTTT
TRBD2 | TRBJ2-3 | TRBV6-1 | many | CASSEELIAGGGTDTQYF | TGTGCCAGCAGTGAAGAGTTGATAGCGGGAGGGGGCACAGATACGCAGTATTTT